This T cell receptor (beta chain) was retrieved from a study of T-cell memory formation after mild COVID-19. In the study overall: Most TCR clusters belonged to a single donor.

TCRdb analysed the 5' RACE reads with MiXCR anew, one entry per CDR3 protein. Of 200,000 or so distinct CDR3 sequences listed, 16% were seen once; the top ten hold just over 2%. V lost 1 base to trimming and J lost 0 bases, with 3 bases between them. Germline loops: CDR1 SGHDN, CDR2 FVKESK. This CDR3 is 14 amino acids long. This clonotype turned up a few times. Material for sequencing was PBMCs or a T cell subset sorted from them (not recorded which). J is TRBJ2-2 and V is TRBV14, with D unclear. The receptor was derived from an adult woman who had mild COVID-19 (a few samples of this study predate the infection). Cell type and time point are not known. CDR3 nucleotides: TGTGCCAGCAGCCAAGGGCCGAACACCGGGGAGCTGTTTTTT. Its protein product is CASSQGPNTGELFF. Combining the CDR3 with reference TRBV14 and TRBJ2-2 gives the whole variable domain EAGVTQFPSHSVIEKGQTVTLRCDPISGHDNLYWYRRVMGKEIKFLLHFVKESKQDESGMPNNRFLAERTGGTYSTLKVQPAELEDSGVYFCASSQGPNTGELFFGEGSRLTVL.